This T cell receptor beta chain was obtained from a study of blood T cell repertoires in COVID-19. Study information: The United States, Italy and Spain provided the acute and convalescent COVID-19 samples.

The CDR3 is 12 amino acids. Trimming cost V 0 bases and J 5 bases, with 7 bases left between them. CDR1 and CDR2 from the germline V gene are SQVTM and ANQGSEA. Methods used by the authors: Amplified reference gene primers provided the basis for estimating nucleated cell counts. The protocol was immunoSEQ multiplex PCR, while the TCRdb copy is restricted to in-frame clones and leaves out a portion. The DNA gave D and trimming, while V, J and clone size come from that table. The table includes 200,000 to 300,000 clones, around four fifths detected once. The chain joins TRBV29-1 to TRBJ1-2, with D unclear. The clonotype comes from a man between 60 and 75 years old with acute or convalescent COVID-19. The sequencing sample was made of peripheral blood. CDR3 in amino acids: CSVEERFYGYTF. CDR3 coding DNA: TGCAGCGTTGAAGAGAGGTTTTATGGCTACACCTTC.